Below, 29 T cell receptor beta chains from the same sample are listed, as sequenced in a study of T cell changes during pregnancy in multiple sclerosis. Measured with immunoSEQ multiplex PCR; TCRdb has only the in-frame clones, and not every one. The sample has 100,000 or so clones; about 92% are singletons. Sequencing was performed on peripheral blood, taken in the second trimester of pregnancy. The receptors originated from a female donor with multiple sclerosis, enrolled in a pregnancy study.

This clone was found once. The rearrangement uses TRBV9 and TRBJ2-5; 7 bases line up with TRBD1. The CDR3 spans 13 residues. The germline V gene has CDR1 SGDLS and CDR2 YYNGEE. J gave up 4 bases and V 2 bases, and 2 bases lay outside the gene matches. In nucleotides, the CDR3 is TGTGCCAGCAGCGTGGGGACAGCAGAGACCCAGTACTTC. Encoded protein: CASSVGTAETQYF.

DNA of the CDR3: TGTGCCAGCAGCTTAGACCGCGGGGATCTCTCCTACGAGCAGTACTTC. Protein: CASSLDRGDLSYEQYF. This chain joins TRBV7-8 and TRBJ2-7, with D tentatively TRBD2 (6 bases). Germline loops: CDR1 SGHVS, CDR2 FQNEAQ. Trimming pared 1 base from V and 0 bases from J, leaving 13 bases between. This CDR3 has 16 amino acids.

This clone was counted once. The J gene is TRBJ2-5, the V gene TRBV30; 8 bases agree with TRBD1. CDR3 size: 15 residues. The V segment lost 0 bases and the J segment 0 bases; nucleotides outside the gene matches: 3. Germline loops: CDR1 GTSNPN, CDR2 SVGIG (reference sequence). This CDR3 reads CAWSVNRGYQETQYF. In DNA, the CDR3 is TGTGCCTGGAGTGTAAACAGGGGGTACCAAGAGACCCAGTACTTC. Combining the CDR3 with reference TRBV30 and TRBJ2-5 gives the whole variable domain SQTIHQWPATLVQPVGSPLSLECTVEGTSNPNLYWYRQAAGRGLQLLFYSVGIGQISSEVPQNLSASRPQDRQFILSSKKLLLSDSGFYLCAWSVNRGYQETQYFGPGTRLLVL.

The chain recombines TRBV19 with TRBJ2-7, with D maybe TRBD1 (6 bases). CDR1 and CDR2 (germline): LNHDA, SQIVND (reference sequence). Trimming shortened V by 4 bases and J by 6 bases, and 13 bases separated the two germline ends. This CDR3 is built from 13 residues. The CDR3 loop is CASSTGAAGEQYF. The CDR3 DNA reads TGTGCCAGTAGTACAGGGGCTGCGGGCGAGCAGTACTTC.

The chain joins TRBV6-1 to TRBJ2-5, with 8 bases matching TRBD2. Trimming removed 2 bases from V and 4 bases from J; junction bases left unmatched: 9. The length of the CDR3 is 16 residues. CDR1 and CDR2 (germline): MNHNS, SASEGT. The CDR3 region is CASSESTGLARETQYF. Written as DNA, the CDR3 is TGTGCCAGCAGTGAAAGTACAGGACTAGCAAGAGAGACCCAGTACTTC.

CDR3 sequence (DNA): TGTGCCAGTAGATCACAGGCTAACTATGGCTACACCTTC. This codes for CASRSQANYGYTF. The V and J genes are TRBV19 and TRBJ1-2; TRBD1 might be the D (5 bases). The CDR3 runs to 13 residues. CDR1 LNHDA and CDR2 SQIVND come from the germline V gene (reference sequence). Trimming took 6 bases from V and 0 from J, leaving 8 bases between them.

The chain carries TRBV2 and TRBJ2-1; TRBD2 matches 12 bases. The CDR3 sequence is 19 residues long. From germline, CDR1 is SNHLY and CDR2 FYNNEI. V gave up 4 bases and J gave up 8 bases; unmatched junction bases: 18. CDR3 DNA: TGTGCCAGCAGTGGAGCCCCCCCTAGCGGGGGGGCTTCCGACCATGAGCAGTTCTTC. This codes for CASSGAPPSGGASDHEQFF.

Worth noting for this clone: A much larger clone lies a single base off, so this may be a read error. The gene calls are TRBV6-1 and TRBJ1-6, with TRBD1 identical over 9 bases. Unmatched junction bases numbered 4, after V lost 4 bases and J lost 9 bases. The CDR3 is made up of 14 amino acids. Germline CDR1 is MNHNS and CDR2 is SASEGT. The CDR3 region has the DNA TGTGCCAGCAGTGGGGGGACAGGGAGTTCACCCCTCCACTTT. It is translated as CASSGGTGSSPLHF.

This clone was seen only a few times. This CDR3 is CAGDRGPTEAFF. The CDR3 DNA reads TGTGCCGGCGACAGGGGGCCCACTGAAGCTTTCTTT. The chain links TRBV7-9 to TRBJ1-1, with 10 bases identical to TRBD1. CDR1 is SEHNR and CDR2 is FQNEAQ in the germline V gene (reference sequence). The CDR3 contains 12 residues. V lost 11 bases to trimming and J lost 4 bases; unmatched junction nucleotides: 4.

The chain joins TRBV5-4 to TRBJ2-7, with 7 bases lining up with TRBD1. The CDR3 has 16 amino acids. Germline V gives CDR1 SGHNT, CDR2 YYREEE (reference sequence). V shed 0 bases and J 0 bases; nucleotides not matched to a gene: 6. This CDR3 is CASSLAQTGSSYEQYF. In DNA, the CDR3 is TGTGCCAGCAGCTTGGCCCAGACAGGGTCCTCCTACGAGCAGTACTTC.

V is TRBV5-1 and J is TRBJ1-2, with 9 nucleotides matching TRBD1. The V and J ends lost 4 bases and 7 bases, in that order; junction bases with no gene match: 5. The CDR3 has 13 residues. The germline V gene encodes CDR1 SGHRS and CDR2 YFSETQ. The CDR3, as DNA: TGCGCCAGCAGCCCGGACAGGGGACTTGGCTACACCTTC. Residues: CASSPDRGLGYTF.

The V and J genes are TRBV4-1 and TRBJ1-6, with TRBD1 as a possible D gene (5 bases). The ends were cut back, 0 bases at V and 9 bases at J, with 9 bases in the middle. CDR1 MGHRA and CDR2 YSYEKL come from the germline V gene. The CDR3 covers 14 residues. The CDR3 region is CASSQDQGGSPLHF. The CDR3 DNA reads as TGCGCCAGCAGCCAAGACCAGGGAGGTTCACCCCTCCACTTT.

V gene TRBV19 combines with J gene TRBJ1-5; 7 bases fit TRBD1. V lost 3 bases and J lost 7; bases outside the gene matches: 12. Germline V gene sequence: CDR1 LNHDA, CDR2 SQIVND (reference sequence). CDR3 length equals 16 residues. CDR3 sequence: CASSMNRQGSRQPQHF. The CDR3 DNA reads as TGTGCCAGTAGTATGAATAGACAGGGCTCTAGGCAGCCCCAGCATTTT.

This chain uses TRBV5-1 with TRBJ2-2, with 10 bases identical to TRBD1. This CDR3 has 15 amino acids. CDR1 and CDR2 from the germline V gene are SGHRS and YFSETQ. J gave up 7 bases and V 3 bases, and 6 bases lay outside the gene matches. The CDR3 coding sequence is TGCGCCAGCAGCTCGCGACAGGGGGCTGACGGGGAGCTGTTTTTT. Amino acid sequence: CASSSRQGADGELFF.

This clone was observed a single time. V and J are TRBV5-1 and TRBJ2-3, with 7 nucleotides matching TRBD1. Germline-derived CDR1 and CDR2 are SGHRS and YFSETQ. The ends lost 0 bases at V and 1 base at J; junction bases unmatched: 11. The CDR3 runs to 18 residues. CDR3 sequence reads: CASSLAGVRGLGTDTQYF. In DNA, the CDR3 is TGCGCCAGCAGCTTGGCCGGGGTTAGGGGGCTAGGCACAGATACGCAGTATTTT.

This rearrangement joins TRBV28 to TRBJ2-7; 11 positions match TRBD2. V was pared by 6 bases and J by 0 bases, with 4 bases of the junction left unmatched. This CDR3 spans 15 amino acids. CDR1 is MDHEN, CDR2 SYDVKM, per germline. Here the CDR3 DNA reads TGTGCCAGCAGCGGACTAGCGGGCAGCTCCTACGAGCAGTACTTC. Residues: CASSGLAGSSYEQYF. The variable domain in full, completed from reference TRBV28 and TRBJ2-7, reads DVKVTQSSRYLVKRTGEKVFLECVQDMDHENMFWYRQDPGLGLRLIYFSYDVKMKEKGDIPEGYSVSREKKERFSLILESASTNQTSMYLCASSGLAGSSYEQYFGPGTRLTVT.

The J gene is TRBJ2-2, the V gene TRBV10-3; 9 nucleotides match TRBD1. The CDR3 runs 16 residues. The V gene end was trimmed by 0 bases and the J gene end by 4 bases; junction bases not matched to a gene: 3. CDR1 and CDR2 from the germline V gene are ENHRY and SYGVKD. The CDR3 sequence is CAISESDRGVTGELFF. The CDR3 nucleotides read TGTGCCATCAGTGAGTCGGACAGGGGTGTCACCGGGGAGCTGTTTTTT.

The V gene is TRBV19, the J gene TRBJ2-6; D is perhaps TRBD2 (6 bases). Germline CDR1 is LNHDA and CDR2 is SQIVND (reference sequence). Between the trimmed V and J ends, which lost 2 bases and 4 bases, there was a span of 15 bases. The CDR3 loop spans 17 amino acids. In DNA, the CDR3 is TGTGCCAGTAGTATAAGGGGCAGGGACTCCGGGGCCAACGTCCTGACTTTC. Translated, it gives CASSIRGRDSGANVLTF.

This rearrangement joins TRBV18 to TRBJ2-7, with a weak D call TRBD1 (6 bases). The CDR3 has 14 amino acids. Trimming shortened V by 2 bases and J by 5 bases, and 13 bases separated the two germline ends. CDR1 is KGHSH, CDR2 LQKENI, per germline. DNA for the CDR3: TGTGCCAGCTCACCATCCCCCCCAGGGGACGAGCAGTACTTC. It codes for CASSPSPPGDEQYF.

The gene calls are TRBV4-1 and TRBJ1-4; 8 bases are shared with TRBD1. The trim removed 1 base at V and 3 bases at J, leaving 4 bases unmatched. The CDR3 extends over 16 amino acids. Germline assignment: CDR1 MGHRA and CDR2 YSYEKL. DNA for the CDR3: TGCGCCAGCAGCCAAGGGTTGACAGGGGCTAATGAAAAACTGTTTTTT. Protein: CASSQGLTGANEKLFF.

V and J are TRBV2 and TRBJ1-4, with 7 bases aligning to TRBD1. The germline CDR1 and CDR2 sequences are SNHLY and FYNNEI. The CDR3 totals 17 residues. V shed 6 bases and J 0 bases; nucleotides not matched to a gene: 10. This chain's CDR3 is CASSATRGHATNEKLFF. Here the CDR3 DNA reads TGTGCCAGCAGCGCGACAAGGGGGCACGCAACTAATGAAAAACTGTTTTTT. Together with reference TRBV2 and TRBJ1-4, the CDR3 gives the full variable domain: EPEVTQTPSHQVTQMGQEVILRCVPISNHLYFYWYRQILGQKVEFLVSFYNNEISEKSEIFDDQFSVERPDGSNFTLKIRSTKLEDSAMYFCASSATRGHATNEKLFFGSGTQLSVL.

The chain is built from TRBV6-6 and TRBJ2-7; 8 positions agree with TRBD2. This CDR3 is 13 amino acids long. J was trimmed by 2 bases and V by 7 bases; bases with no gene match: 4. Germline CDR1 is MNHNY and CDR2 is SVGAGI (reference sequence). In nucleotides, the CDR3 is TGTGCCAGCACCCCGGGACTAGCCTACGAGCAGTACTTC. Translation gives CASTPGLAYEQYF.

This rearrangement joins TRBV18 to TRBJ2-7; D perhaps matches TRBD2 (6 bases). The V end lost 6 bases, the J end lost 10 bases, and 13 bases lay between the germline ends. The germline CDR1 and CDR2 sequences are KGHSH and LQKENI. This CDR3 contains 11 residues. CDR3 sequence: CASSGLDRQYF. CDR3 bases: TGTGCCAGCTCGGGACTCGACAGACAGTACTTC.

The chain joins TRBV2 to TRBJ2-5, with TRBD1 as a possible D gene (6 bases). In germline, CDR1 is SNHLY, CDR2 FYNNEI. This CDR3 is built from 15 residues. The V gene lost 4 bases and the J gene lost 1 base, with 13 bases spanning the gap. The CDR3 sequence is CASSVTGYVQETQYF. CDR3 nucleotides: TGTGCCAGCAGTGTAACAGGGTATGTCCAAGAGACCCAGTACTTC.

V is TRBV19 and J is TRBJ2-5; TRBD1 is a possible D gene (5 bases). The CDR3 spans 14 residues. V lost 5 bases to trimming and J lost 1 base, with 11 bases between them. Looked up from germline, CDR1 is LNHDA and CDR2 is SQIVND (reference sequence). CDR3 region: CASSVAGSQETQYF. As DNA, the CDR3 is TGTGCCAGTAGTGTAGCAGGGTCCCAAGAGACCCAGTACTTC.

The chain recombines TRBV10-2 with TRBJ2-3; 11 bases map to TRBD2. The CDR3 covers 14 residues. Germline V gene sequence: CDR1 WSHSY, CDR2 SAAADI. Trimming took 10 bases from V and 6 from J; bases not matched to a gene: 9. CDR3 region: CATEPGLAVDTQYF. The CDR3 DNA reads TGCGCCACGGAGCCGGGACTAGCGGTGGATACGCAGTATTTT.

The CDR3 region has the DNA TGTGCCAGCAGTGAAAGCGGGAACTATGGCTACACCTTC. Amino acid sequence: CASSESGNYGYTF. The gene calls are TRBV2 and TRBJ1-2, with unresolved D. CDR3 length equals 13 residues. The ends were cut back, 2 bases at V and 2 bases at J, with 6 bases in the middle. Germline V gene lookup returns CDR1 SNHLY and CDR2 FYNNEI.

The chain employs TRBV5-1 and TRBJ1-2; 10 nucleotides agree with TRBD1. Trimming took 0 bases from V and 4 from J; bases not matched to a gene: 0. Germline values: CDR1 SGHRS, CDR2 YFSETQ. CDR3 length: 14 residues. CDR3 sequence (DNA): TGCGCCAGCAGCTTGGGGGACAGGGGCTATGGCTACACCTTC. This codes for CASSLGDRGYGYTF.

The CDR3 here is CASRESEGYTF. In DNA, the CDR3 is TGTGCCAGCAGAGAGAGTGAGGGCTACACCTTC. V gene TRBV6-5 combines with J gene TRBJ1-2; D is ambiguous. The CDR3 length is 11 residues. Germline CDR1 and CDR2: MNHEY and SVGAGI. V lost 6 bases, J lost 8 bases, and 10 bases lay in between.